This T cell receptor beta chain stems from a study of shared clonotypes between healthy human individuals. Whole-study results and caveats: Naive CD4 clonotype sharing across several donors was 4% to 5.5%. Generally, naive subsets (rather than memory subsets) showed larger estimated richness.

Germline CDR1 and CDR2: LNHDA and SQIVND (reference sequence). The CDR3 consists of 15 residues. V was pared by 5 bases and J by 3 bases, with 10 bases of the junction left unmatched. As handled by the study authors: Filtering of immunoSEQ junctional sequences could not match full-length read filtering. TCRdb keeps only in-frame clones here, not all; method: immunoSEQ multiplex PCR. That table supplies the V and J calls and clone size; D and trimming were determined from the DNA. In the table there are under 1,900,000 clones, roughly 98.5% of which are singletons. A remark on this clone: Antigen specificity is unknown.

The chain combines TRBV19 with TRBJ2-7; 7 positions agree with TRBD1. The TCR originated in a man aged 30 to 45 in good health. Sequences were obtained from naive CD4+ T cells sorted from blood. Sample subset: CD45RA+ positively selected. The CDR3: CASSPPTGYVYEQYF. The CDR3 DNA sequence: TGTGCCAGTAGTCCGCCGACAGGGTATGTCTACGAGCAGTACTTC.